The present T cell receptor (beta chain) was sequenced within a study of T-cell memory formation after mild COVID-19. Overall study: TCR clusters mostly belonged to single donors.

Findings and caveats of the study: Researchers report contracting CD4+ clones mostly in CM and EM, with CD8+ clones in EMRA. The appearance of some responding clones in pre-infection memory suggested that cross-reactive memory joined.

Trimming removed 2 bases from V and 4 bases from J, with 16 bases in between. Germline-derived CDR1 and CDR2 are MGHRA and YSYEKL. This CDR3 contains 16 residues. On this clonotype itself: As yet, its antigen is unknown.

A 5'RACE reaction primed in the constant segment made cDNA libraries of TCR alpha and TCR beta, and these carried sample barcodes and UMIs. One entry per CDR3 protein, called by TCRdb with MiXCR from the 5' RACE reads. The top ten clones hold roughly 21% of a sample with roughly 400,000 distinct CDR3 sequences, about 20% of them seen once. Material: PBMCs or a T cell subset sorted from them (not recorded which). The chain couples TRBV4-1 to TRBJ2-3; D is perhaps TRBD2 (5 bases). The receptor's source is a man between 18 and 35 years old who had mild COVID-19 (a few samples of this study predate the infection). Cell type and time point are not known. CDR3 loop: CASSQTDSPPADTQYF. The CDR3 DNA is TGCGCCAGCAGCCAAACGGACTCCCCCCCCGCAGATACGCAGTATTTT.